The next 9 T cell receptor beta chains were all read from a single sample in a study of T cells of healthy individuals. TCRdb re-derived calls from the 5' RACE reads in MiXCR, one entry per CDR3 protein. This sample yields 63,000 or so distinct CDR3 sequences, of which around 15% are seen a single time; roughly 4.7% belongs to the top ten. These receptors were collected from a human donor in good health.

The chain combines TRBV12-3 or TRBV12-4 with TRBJ2-7; D may correspond to TRBD1 or TRBD2 (6 bases each). The CDR3 covers 12 residues. V shed 8 bases and J shed 3 bases, with 11 bases lying between them. The CDR3 protein is CASRRGDYEQYF. Written as DNA, the CDR3 is TGTGCCAGCCGGAGGGGGGACTACGAGCAGTACTTC.

This clonotype has a handful of counts. The chain has TRBV21-1 and TRBJ2-1; TRBD2, as called in the table, went unchecked against the DNA. TRBV21-1 counts as a pseudogene. This CDR3 is built from 15 residues. The DNA for the CDR3 is TGTGCCACCCCAGAGCAGACTCTCTCTAGGGCTGAGCAGTTCTTC. It specifies CATPEQTLSRAEQFF.

This clonotype was observed a few times. The chain employs TRBV4-1 and TRBJ1-1; a possible D gene is TRBD1 (5 bases). The CDR3 covers 13 residues. V gave up 4 bases and J gave up 7 bases, with 13 bases separating them. Germline V gene lookup returns CDR1 MGHRA and CDR2 YSYEKL. The CDR3: CASSLVEGDEAFF. CDR3 coding DNA: TGCGCCAGCAGCCTTGTAGAAGGGGATGAAGCTTTCTTT.

This clonotype occurred many times. The chain carries TRBV3-1 and TRBJ2-3, with D perhaps matching TRBD2 (5 bases). The germline V gene encodes CDR1 LGHDT and CDR2 YNNKEL (reference sequence). The CDR3 runs to 12 residues. Between the trimmed V and J ends, which lost 3 bases and 7 bases, there was a span of 8 bases. The CDR3 bases are TGTGCCAGCAGCCAGGAGCGGAATACGCAGTATTTT. Its protein is CASSQERNTQYF.

The gene calls are TRBV5-1 and TRBJ2-2; D not certain. Germline V CDR1 and CDR2: SGHRS, YFSETQ. The length of the CDR3 is 15 residues. V was pared by 5 bases and J by 0 bases, with 11 bases between. This CDR3 is CASSPSVTNTGELFF. In DNA, the CDR3 is TGCGCCAGCAGTCCGTCGGTAACGAACACCGGGGAGCTGTTTTTT.

Many counts were recorded for this clonotype. The chain carries TRBV24-1 and TRBJ1-5; a weak D match, TRBD1 (5 bases). This CDR3 comprises 16 residues. Trimming removed 2 bases at V and 0 bases at J, with 10 bases between. Germline loops: CDR1 KGHDR, CDR2 SFDVKD. The CDR3 DNA is TGTGCCACCAGTGATTCATACGGACATAGCAATCAGCCCCAGCATTTT. Translating gives CATSDSYGHSNQPQHF.

The V gene is TRBV7-9, the J gene TRBJ2-6; no firm D call. Germline-derived CDR1 and CDR2 are SEHNR and FQNEAQ (reference sequence). CDR3 length equals 15 residues. Trimming left V 6 bases short and J 2 bases short, with 11 bases between. The CDR3: CASSFETPGANVLTF. CDR3 nucleotides: TGTGCCAGCAGTTTCGAAACGCCTGGGGCCAACGTCCTGACTTTC.

V gene TRBV27 combines with J gene TRBJ2-7; tentatively, D is TRBD1 (6 bases). Germline V gene sequence: CDR1 MNHEY, CDR2 SMNVEV (reference sequence). The CDR3 runs to 12 residues. The V end was cut by 4 bases, the J end by 6 bases, with 10 bases between. The CDR3 DNA follows: TGTGCCAGCAGTTCCAGGGGTGGCGAGCAGTACTTC. It specifies CASSSRGGEQYF.

This clonotype was seen ten or more times. The chain combines TRBV6-5 with TRBJ2-3, with unresolved D. The CDR3 loop spans 14 amino acids. Germline V lookup: CDR1 MNHEY, CDR2 SVGAGI. Trimming pared 4 bases from V and 0 bases from J, leaving 8 bases between. The CDR3 DNA sequence: TGTGCCAGCAGTTTGGGCTCTAGCACAGATACGCAGTATTTT. Translated, it gives CASSLGSSTDTQYF.